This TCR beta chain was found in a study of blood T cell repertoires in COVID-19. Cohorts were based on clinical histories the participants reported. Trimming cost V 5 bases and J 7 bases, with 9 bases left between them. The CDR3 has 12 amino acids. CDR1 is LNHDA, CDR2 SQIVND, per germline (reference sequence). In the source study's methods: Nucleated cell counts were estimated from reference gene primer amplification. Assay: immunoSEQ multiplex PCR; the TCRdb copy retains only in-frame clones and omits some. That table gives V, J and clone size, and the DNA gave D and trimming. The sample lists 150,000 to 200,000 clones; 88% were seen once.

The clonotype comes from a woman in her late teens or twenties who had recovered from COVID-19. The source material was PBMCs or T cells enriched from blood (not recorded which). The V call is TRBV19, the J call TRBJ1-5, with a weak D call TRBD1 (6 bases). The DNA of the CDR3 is TGTGCCAGTAGTGACAGGCCACAGCCCCAGCATTTT. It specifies CASSDRPQPQHF.